These T cell receptor beta chains were read from a single sample in a study of identical twins. TCRdb processed the 5' RACE reads anew with MiXCR; each CDR3 protein has one entry. The sample has about 920,000 distinct CDR3 sequences; 12% are singletons. These data were also filed under a second study, of yellow fever vaccine responses in identical twins.

Sample: PBMCs. These receptors originate from a woman aged 18-30 years in good health. CDR3s include the opening cysteine and the closing phenylalanine or tryptophan. Each record gives: D gene, V gene, J gene, clone size, CDR3 protein, CDR3 DNA. A D gene is named only where the DNA matches it firmly. Part of the rows lack a size; the others show once, few, many or a class for expanded clones.

>TRBD1|TRBV15|TRBJ1-3|-
CATSRPVPGQGTSGNTIYF
TGTGCCACCAGCAGACCAGTCCCGGGACAGGGGACCTCTGGAAACACCATATATTTT
>-|TRBV29-1|TRBJ2-1|few
CSVVPPSSYNEQFF
TGCAGCGTTGTTCCGCCGAGCTCCTACAATGAGCAGTTCTTC
>-|TRBV7-9|TRBJ2-1|-
CASSSFGRHNEQFF
TGTGCCAGCAGCTCATTCGGCCGGCACAATGAGCAGTTCTTC
>TRBD1|TRBV2|TRBJ1-1|-
CATPGGADTEAFF
TGTGCCACCCCAGGGGGCGCGGACACTGAAGCTTTCTTT
>TRBD2|TRBV5-1|TRBJ2-3|-
CASSTFGGATDTQYF
TGCGCCAGCAGCACCTTCGGGGGGGCCACAGATACGCAGTATTTT
>-|TRBV28|TRBJ2-3|few
CASSSADSSRGTDTQYF
TGTGCCAGCAGTTCAGCGGACTCATCGCGTGGCACAGATACGCAGTATTTT
>TRBD2|TRBV15|TRBJ2-1|few
CATSRLAGGLHNEQFF
TGTGCCACCAGCAGACTAGCGGGAGGACTCCATAATGAGCAGTTCTTC
>TRBD1|TRBV5-1|TRBJ2-1|-
CASSLGWTGMDEQFF
TGCGCCAGCAGCCTGGGCTGGACAGGCATGGATGAGCAGTTCTTC
>-|TRBV15|TRBJ2-3|few
CATSRARAYTDTQYF
TGTGCCACCAGCAGAGCCCGGGCCTACACAGATACGCAGTATTTT
>-|TRBV10-2|TRBJ2-7|many
CASSEVMGAYEQYF
TGCGCCAGCAGTGAAGTAATGGGGGCCTACGAGCAGTACTTC
>TRBD2|TRBV29-1|TRBJ2-2|-
CSGTTSGSGTGELFF
TGCAGCGGAACGACTAGCGGGAGTGGCACCGGGGAGCTGTTTTTT
>TRBD2|TRBV12-3/TRBV12-4|TRBJ2-5|-
CASSWGLAGAGTQYF
TGTGCCAGCAGTTGGGGACTAGCGGGGGCAGGGACCCAGTACTTC
>-|TRBV4-1|TRBJ1-1|many
CASSQVVGTEAFF
TGCGCCAGCAGCCAAGTTGTAGGCACTGAAGCTTTCTTT
>-|TRBV7-3|TRBJ2-1|-
CASSLTWALKRYNEQFF
TGTGCCAGCAGCTTAACTTGGGCGCTTAAAAGATACAATGAGCAGTTCTTC
>TRBD2|TRBV11-1|TRBJ2-2|few
CASSLNYGTSGLALFF
TGTGCCAGCAGCTTAAATTATGGGACTAGCGGTCTCGCGCTGTTTTTT
>-|TRBV25-1|TRBJ2-1|many
CASSSTLASTYNEQFF
TGTGCCAGCAGCTCCACCCTAGCGTCTACCTACAATGAGCAGTTCTTC
>-|TRBV20-1|TRBJ1-5|many
CSAIQEFSNQPQHF
TGCAGTGCTATACAGGAGTTTAGCAATCAGCCCCAGCATTTT
>-|TRBV11-2|TRBJ2-3|-
CASTPWAVTDTQYF
TGTGCCAGCACCCCGTGGGCTGTCACAGATACGCAGTATTTT
>-|TRBV15|TRBJ1-3|-
CATSRQGTGNTIYF
TGTGCCACCAGCAGACAGGGAACTGGAAACACCATATATTTT
>TRBD2|TRBV4-1|TRBJ2-1|-
CASSPGLARRKYNEQFF
TGCGCCAGCAGTCCTGGACTAGCCAGAAGGAAGTACAATGAGCAGTTCTTC
>-|TRBV18|TRBJ1-2|-
CASSPEQGYGYTF
TGTGCCAGCTCACCAGAACAAGGCTATGGCTACACCTTC
>-|TRBV6-1|TRBJ1-2|-
CASGRPGRGRDGYTF
TGTGCCAGCGGACGGCCGGGACGGGGTAGGGATGGCTACACCTTC
>TRBD2|TRBV14|TRBJ2-1|-
CASSPGGLAAREQFF
TGTGCCAGCAGCCCTGGGGGACTAGCGGCACGTGAGCAGTTCTTC
>-|TRBV27|TRBJ1-2|few
CATRQGLLGGYTF
TGTGCTACCAGGCAGGGGTTATTAGGTGGCTACACCTTC
>-|TRBV12-3/TRBV12-4|TRBJ1-6|many
CASSSSSYNSPLHF
TGTGCCAGCAGTTCCAGCTCCTATAATTCACCCCTCCACTTT
>-|TRBV29-1|TRBJ2-1|-
CSVEDTRGAMVEQFF
TGCAGCGTTGAAGATACCCGGGGGGCGATGGTTGAGCAGTTCTTC
>TRBD1|TRBV28|TRBJ1-5|-
CASSTTGVGQPQHF
TGTGCCAGCAGTACGACAGGGGTCGGTCAGCCCCAGCATTTT
>TRBD1|TRBV5-4|TRBJ2-2|-
CASSLSQGATGELFF
TGTGCCAGCAGCCTAAGCCAGGGGGCCACCGGGGAGCTGTTTTTT
>TRBD1|TRBV19|TRBJ2-5|-
CASSPLLGQPTQETQYF
TGTGCCAGTAGCCCCCTCCTGGGACAGCCAACACAAGAGACCCAGTACTTC
>-|TRBV5-5|TRBJ2-1|-
CASSFLAGNSYNEQFF
TGTGCCAGCAGCTTTCTCGCGGGGAACTCCTACAATGAGCAGTTCTTC
>-|TRBV6-5|TRBJ2-2|-
CASSYGLGGGELFF
TGTGCCAGCAGTTACGGTCTCGGTGGCGGGGAGCTGTTTTTT
>TRBD2|TRBV5-1|TRBJ2-1|many
CATTGTNNNEQFF
TGCGCCACAACCGGGACTAACAACAATGAGCAGTTCTTC